This T cell receptor (beta chain) was found in a study of T cells after yellow fever vaccination. Study results and caveats: A limited proportion of clonotypes was detected within both the CD4 and CD8 compartments.

Details on this clonotype: The antigen is unknown.

The V end lost 6 bases, the J end lost 6 bases, and 15 bases lay between the germline ends. The CDR3 sequence is 14 residues long. Germline V gives CDR1 MNHNS, CDR2 SASEGT. In making TCR cDNA, 5'RACE template switching added a universal primer site and UMIs to it. TCRdb independently ran MiXCR on the 5' RACE reads; one entry per CDR3 protein. The sample has fewer than 650,000 distinct CDR3 sequences; just over 20% are singletons. The material sequenced was PBMCs, taken 21 days after the first yellow fever vaccination. The clonotype originates from a man younger than 35 who received the YFV17D yellow fever vaccine. This chain joins TRBV6-1 and TRBJ2-1; D is undetermined. This CDR3 is CASSLHSRSNEQFF. As DNA, the CDR3 is TGTGCCAGCAGCCTCCATTCCAGAAGCAATGAGCAGTTCTTC.